The 15 T cell receptor beta chains given below trace back to one sample, sequenced in a study of molecular identifiers for immune sequencing clone quantification. TCRdb re-analysed the PCR reads in MiXCR, keeping a single row per CDR3 protein. The sample lists about 640,000 distinct CDR3 sequences, about 20% occurring once. The specimen sequenced was naive CD8+ T cells from blood, with Jurkat cell RNA spiked in. Regarding subset: FACS-sorted CD8+CD4-CCR7+CD45RA+ naive T cells. The receptors come from a human donor in good health. Some libraries in this study had Jurkat cell RNA spiked in.

This clonotype has ten or more counts. The V and J genes are TRBV5-8 and TRBJ1-1; 9 bases fit TRBD1. The V gene's germline CDR1 is SGHTS and CDR2 YDEGEE. The CDR3 sequence is 15 residues long. With 0 bases clipped from V and 5 bases from J, the junction kept 5 bases outside the gene matches. CDR3 protein: CASSLGPGQGTEAFF. CDR3 bases: TGTGCCAGCAGCTTGGGGCCGGGACAGGGAACTGAAGCTTTCTTT.

This clonotype has at least ten counts. This chain connects TRBV28 to TRBJ2-5, with D possibly being TRBD1 (6 bases). CDR1 is MDHEN and CDR2 is SYDVKM in the germline V gene. The CDR3 spans 12 residues. V dropped 3 bases and J dropped 7 bases, with 9 bases sitting between them. CDR3 region: CASSFTGRTQYF. The CDR3 nucleotides are TGTGCCAGCAGTTTTACAGGGCGGACCCAGTACTTC.

This clonotype occurred a few times. Here the CDR3 DNA reads TGTGCCAGCACGGAGACAGGGATGGGGACCTACGAGCAGTACTTC. Protein sequence: CASTETGMGTYEQYF. The chain uses TRBV6-2 or TRBV6-3 and TRBJ2-7; 7 nucleotides align to TRBD1. Per germline, CDR1 MNHEY and CDR2 SVGEGT. V lost 7 bases, J lost 2 bases, and 11 bases stayed unmatched. The CDR3 consists of 15 residues.

This clonotype was found many times. The V call is TRBV13, the J call TRBJ1-1; 9 nucleotides align to TRBD1. Trimming at V came to 1 base and at J to 1 base, leaving 7 bases not matched to a gene. CDR1 is PRHDT, CDR2 FYEKMQ, per germline (reference sequence). CDR3 size: 17 residues. The CDR3 spells CASSLARTGDPNTEAFF. The CDR3 DNA reads as TGTGCCAGCAGCTTAGCCCGGACAGGGGACCCGAACACTGAAGCTTTCTTT.

V usage is TRBV6-2 or TRBV6-3 and J usage is TRBJ2-7; 9 bases match TRBD1. The CDR3 consists of 16 residues. The J segment lost 0 bases and the V segment lost 4 bases, leaving 7 bases of the junction unmatched. CDR1 is MNHEY and CDR2 is SVGEGT in the germline V gene. The DNA of the CDR3 is TGTGCCAGCAGTTGCTCCCGGGACAGGGCCTCCTACGAGCAGTACTTC. This translates into CASSCSRDRASYEQYF.

Regarding this clonotype: At one boundary the junction diverges from the germline segment, which might be a read error. CDR3 region: CAGSPPIHLFF. CDR3 bases: TGTGCCGGCAGCCCTCCGATCCATCTGTTTTTT. The chain uses TRBV5-6 and TRBJ1-4; D gene ambiguous. This CDR3 is built from 11 residues. CDR1 and CDR2 (germline): SGHDT, YYEEEE.

In this sample, this clonotype turned up a few times. This rearrangement joins TRBV5-1 to TRBJ1-1, with 8 bases matching TRBD1. CDR1 and CDR2 from the germline V gene are SGHRS and YFSETQ. CDR3 length: 13 residues. The V and J ends lost 2 bases and 11 bases, in that order; junction bases with no gene match: 8. CDR3: CASSLDRGTLAFF. In nucleotides, the CDR3 is TGCGCCAGCAGCTTAGACAGGGGAACCCTGGCTTTCTTT.

Comments on this clonotype: A read error may explain this, as a much larger clone is one base away. J is TRBJ2-7 and V is TRBV4-3, with TRBD2 identical over 10 bases. This CDR3 spans 16 amino acids. Germline CDR1 is LGHNA and CDR2 is YSLEER. V lost 0 bases, J lost 4 bases, and 6 bases stayed unmatched. CDR3 in amino acids: CASSQEVSGRSYEQYF. Here the CDR3 DNA reads TGCGCCAGCAGCCAAGAGGTTAGCGGGAGGTCTTACGAGCAGTACTTC.

This clonotype occurred once. This may come from a read error, since a much larger clone is one base off. This chain links TRBV20-1 with TRBJ2-5, with a weak D call TRBD1 (6 bases). Germline V gene sequence: CDR1 DFQATT, CDR2 SNEGSKA (reference sequence). The CDR3 is 15 amino acids. The CDR3 nucleotides read TGCAGTGCTAGAGATGGCAGTACAGGGCTTGAGACCCAGTGCTTC. Translated, it gives CSARDGSTGLETQCF.

This clonotype has ten or more counts. V usage is TRBV7-9 and J usage is TRBJ2-5, with D hard to call. CDR1 and CDR2 (germline): SEHNR, FQNEAQ (reference sequence). The CDR3 extends over 12 amino acids. Trimming pared 1 base from V and 11 bases from J, leaving 11 bases between. CDR3 DNA: TGTGCCAGCAGCTTAGAGTTCTATTCTCAGTACTTC. Protein sequence: CASSLEFYSQYF.

As concerns this clonotype: A clone one base away is much larger, so this may be a read error. The chain joins TRBV5-4 to TRBJ2-7; weak D call: TRBD2 (7 bases). The CDR3 spans 17 residues. Trimming removed 4 bases at V and 1 base at J, with 21 bases between. The germline gives CDR1 SGHNT, CDR2 YYREEE (reference sequence). CDR3: CASSTDGGHLSSYEQYF. The CDR3, as DNA: TGTGCCAGCAGCACGGACGGGGGGCACCTCTCGTCCTACGAGCAGTACTTC.

This clonotype was observed many times. The chain employs TRBV28 and TRBJ2-7; maybe TRBD1 (6 bases). The V end lost 6 bases, the J end lost 3 bases, and 12 bases lay between the germline ends. CDR3 length equals 13 residues. Germline loops: CDR1 MDHEN, CDR2 SYDVKM. This chain's CDR3 is CASSYYRDYEQYF. In DNA form, the CDR3 reads TGTGCCAGCAGCTACTACAGGGACTACGAGCAGTACTTC.

V is TRBV28 and J is TRBJ1-5; D remains unclear. This CDR3 comprises 16 residues. The V end was cut by 2 bases, the J end by 5 bases, with 16 bases between. The germline gives CDR1 MDHEN, CDR2 SYDVKM. CDR3 in amino acids: CASSLGSLDRYQPQHF. Here the CDR3 DNA reads TGTGCCAGCAGTTTAGGATCCCTGGACCGTTATCAGCCCCAGCATTTT. Based on the CDR3 plus reference TRBV28 and TRBJ1-5, the full variable domain is DVKVTQSSRYLVKRTGEKVFLECVQDMDHENMFWYRQDPGLGLRLIYFSYDVKMKEKGDIPEGYSVSREKKERFSLILESASTNQTSMYLCASSLGSLDRYQPQHFGDGTRLSIL.

The table lists this clonotype with many counts. This sequence joins TRBV5-5 and TRBJ1-1; TRBD1 is a possible D gene (6 bases). Germline CDR1 reads SGHKS; CDR2 reads YYEKEE (reference sequence). This CDR3 comprises 13 residues. Trimming removed 2 bases at V and 6 bases at J, with 11 bases between. The DNA for the CDR3 is TGTGCCAGCAGCTTCACAGGGAGCCCTGAAGCTTTCTTT. Protein: CASSFTGSPEAFF.

The chain has TRBV6-5 and TRBJ2-1; 9 bases align to TRBD1. Looked up from germline, CDR1 is MNHEY and CDR2 is SVGAGI. The length of the CDR3 is 14 residues. Trimming cost V 8 bases and J 9 bases; bases outside gene matches: 11. Written as DNA, the CDR3 is TGTGCCAGCGGACGACAGGGGGTGACAAGTGAGCAGTTCTTC. Protein: CASGRQGVTSEQFF.